This TCR beta chain was recovered during a study of cytomegalovirus exposure and HLA in healthy donors (dated by TCRdb to 2017 to 2019). Study-wide context: In an earlier analysis of around 540 of the donors, less than 350 Gb of sequence data and approximately 100 million unique TCR beta sequences from about 179 million T cells were reported. To predict cytomegalovirus infection status, the study combined high-throughput TCR immunosequencing, statistical association of individual TCRs with disease status, and machine learning. In addition to the first cohort of 650 to 800 subjects, a separate validation cohort of 130 or so different subjects was used. The number of typed donors differed by locus: about 620-630 for A, B, C, DRB1 and DQB1; roughly 510 for DQA1; around 610 for DPA1; and around 450 for DPB1. Among over 350 genotyped donors of the cohort, an average of about 240,000 unique TCR beta nucleotide sequences were sequenced per donor, around 20% of them non-productive. The genetic ancestry cluster associated with self-reported Caucasian donors included roughly four fifths of the roughly 400 genotyped donors. The study was designed to test whether signatures of past pathogen exposure could be identified by cataloging public T cell receptors. HLA typing included class I and class II loci at four-digit resolution. Roughly 5 DR-DQ haplotypes were handled as single units for association and clustering because linkage in the cohort was strong. In the later analysis, no new phenotypic data were used to find candidate immune exposures; instead, reliance was placed on TCR beta sequences and their occurrence across donors. All discovery cohort repertoires had been generated using a single sequencing platform. In a later genetic analysis, genome-wide SNP genotypes for about 55% of the roughly 700 donors were used, and that subset was treated as a discovery cohort. A later analysis re-examined previously published TCR beta repertoires from 610 or so donors and added high-resolution HLA genotyping to investigate patterns of TCR occurrence. Using immunosequencing, the study profiled T cell repertoires from around 680 subjects and related those repertoires to cytomegalovirus serostatus. Donor age, sex, ethnicity and CMV serostatus were collected together with the repertoire data. Roughly 310 gigabases of sequencing data and tens of millions of unique TCR sequences were included in an early release covering about 600 HLA-typed donors. To decide whether each TCR beta V gene segment behaved as functional or pseudogenic, an earlier analysis of approximately 590 of the donors relied on high-throughput TCR beta sequencing. The research as a whole found: A cluster of highly shared sequence variants was judged likely to represent a technical artifact of the sequencing pipeline. A further reported finding was that TCR beta sequences accurately predicted the HLA-A and HLA-B alleles for most subjects in the first cohort. Presence/absence analyses assumed roughly uniform sequencing depth across donors, an assumption that may not hold. In a later analysis, around 17,000 TCR beta sequences were associated with specific HLA alleles at a false discovery rate of 0.05. A later genetic analysis reported fewer N-insertions in productive TCRs among donors in an Asian-associated ancestry cluster than the roughly 700-donor mean. A later analysis found that TCR association rates varied across HLA loci, with DRB1 alleles showing the most associated TCRs and HLA-C alleles the fewest. The only immune exposure information available for the cohort was CMV serostatus. Assigning TCR associations to individual alleles was difficult when HLA alleles, especially DR and DQ, strongly co-occurred. Seventeen rarely observed V segments, including chromosome 9 orphons, were excluded from the earlier analysis of some 590 of the donors because counts were too low. A later analysis found that most CMV-associated TCR beta chains appeared HLA-restricted, with HLA associations seemingly driven largely by CMV exposure. In vitro tests confirmed that a few of the cytomegalovirus-associated TCR beta chains recognize cytomegalovirus antigens. Correlated functional status among segregating V segments might reflect linkage disequilibrium, but an unknown experimental factor could not be ruled out. In an earlier analysis of 450 to 750 of the donors, most TCR beta V segments appeared in productive rearrangements about 90% or about 30% of the time, broadly matching IMGT annotations. Cytomegalovirus status was reported to be diagnosed by the classifier with high specificity and sensitivity in both the original and validation cohorts. Some IMGT-functional V segments, including TRBV6-2 and TRBV6-3, could not be distinguished by the 87-base-pair reads and were therefore excluded. V-gene and J-gene trimming of TCR beta chains was associated with a missense DCLRE1C variant in a later genetic analysis, and the association was replicated in an independent cohort. According to the authors, the approach could potentially be generalized to other disease states and immunological phenotypes. Compared with equally common non-associated chains, HLA-associated TCR beta chains in a later analysis were more clonally expanded and had lower generation probabilities. In this cohort, only TCR beta chains were sequenced, and detectable features were limited by the absence of alpha or paired-chain data. Most TCR sequences were seen in very few donors, while some public TCRs were found in many individuals. A total of around 150 TCR beta chains were listed by the study as associated with cytomegalovirus. In a later analysis, several top co-occurrence clusters were reported to appear linked to parvovirus B19, influenza, CMV and Epstein-Barr virus. Because HLA typing was unavailable for some donors at each locus, only the typed subset was used in association tests.

Concerning this clone itself: No cognate antigen has been identified for it. Per-nucleotide qualities are absent, and no much larger clonotype sits a single base away.

The CDR3 covers 15 residues, taking in both the cysteine and the phenylalanine. Of the read, only the CDR3 DNA is kept; its 45 bases are in frame from base 1. V lost 5 bases and J lost 1 base; the stretch between them is 14 bases long. For CDR1 and CDR2, the germline V gene lists MDHEN and SYDVKM. Library preparation was by the immunoSEQ multiplex PCR assay. A mixture of 60 forward primers for TCR Vbeta segments and 13 reverse primers for TCR Jbeta segments was used in the multiplex PCR. The CDR3 region of rearranged TCR beta genes was amplified from genomic DNA by a multiplex PCR assay. Amplified TCR beta libraries were sequenced as 87-base-pair reads on the Illumina HiSeq System. The paper's processing steps were these. A later analysis tallied roughly 78 million unique TCR beta chains across the 666 repertoires, and approximately 9.9 million of those chains were shared by two or more donors. To remove PCR and sequencing errors, raw reads were error-corrected and collapsed into unique sequences using a nearest-neighbor algorithm that merged closely related sequences. Alignment of CDR3 sequences to IMGT reference sequences was used to assign V, D and J gene segments. For a sequence to be retained, a match of at least six nucleotides to both a V gene segment and a J gene segment was required. Rearrangements were called productive when the CDR3 lacked stop codons and stayed in frame with V and J; all others were non-productive. CDR3 was defined by IMGT convention, running from the second conserved V-encoded cysteine to the conserved J-encoded phenylalanine. The earlier analysis of fewer than 700 of the donors excluded sequences that lacked an unambiguous match to a single V gene segment. In an earlier analysis of several hundred of the donors, V segments were called functional above 56.7% productive rearrangements and were called segregating when the between-donor standard deviation exceeded 5%. A statistical classification framework was developed to diagnose cytomegalovirus status using the catalog of TCR beta chain sequences. In a later analysis, TCR nucleotide sequences were compared against IMGT/GENE-DB human TR gene sequences so that V and J genes could be assigned. A later analysis assigned CDR3 sequences and most-parsimonious VDJ recombination scenarios with the TCRdist pipeline. A later analysis defined each TCR beta chain by its CDR3 amino acid sequence plus V-gene family, and excluded reads lacking a unique V-gene family. As a way to deal with suspected cross-contamination and a sequencing artifact, a later analysis dropped more than 500 nucleotide sequences that were highly shared and had low generation probability. A later analysis calculated a clonal expansion index for each public chain from normalized within-repertoire ranks of inferred template counts. A later analysis computed generation probabilities with a VDJ recombination model fitted to out-of-frame rearrangements, and checked the results against IGoR. A later analysis scored TCR-TCR, TCR-HLA and TCR-CMV co-occurrence with hypergeometric tests, applying a repertoire-size bias correction to TCR pairs. False discovery rates were estimated in a later analysis by permuting HLA or CMV assignments 20 times. A later analysis grouped co-occurring TCRs with DBSCAN, adding TCRdist sequence similarity when clustering within HLA-allele-positive subsets. Repertoires with fewer than 30,000 or more than 120,000 public chains, plus five repertoires with anomalous nucleotide sharing, were excluded from co-occurrence clustering. TCRdb took this table from immuneACCESS and kept in-frame rearrangements with V and J called. Such tables lack part of the clones; where checked against another copy, unresolved V genes explain under half of the gap, and the rest is unexplained. The V and J calls and clone size are taken from that table; D and trimming were inferred from the DNA. This sample has approximately 160,000 clones in its table, and just under 80% of those were observed once. The ten largest clones take up 1% of the sample.

The cohort consisted of 650 to 700 healthy bone marrow donors. Cohort members were all nominally healthy when sampled, although unrecorded immune exposures were likely present. The donor tested CMV seropositive and was one of the 289 seropositive cohort members. Each donor provided a peripheral blood sample, and peripheral blood mononuclear cells were used for TCR beta sequencing. The Qiagen DNeasy Blood Extraction Kit was used to extract genomic DNA from the blood cell samples. The sample was PBMCs. This clonotype originated in a woman aged 45-65 years in good health and CMV-seropositive. The chain uses TRBV28 and TRBJ1-2; possibly the D gene is TRBD1, per 5 matching bases. The DNA sequence is TGTGCCAGCAGTCAAGTTCGGGGGATTAACTATGGCTACACCTTC. This codes for CASSQVRGINYGYTF.